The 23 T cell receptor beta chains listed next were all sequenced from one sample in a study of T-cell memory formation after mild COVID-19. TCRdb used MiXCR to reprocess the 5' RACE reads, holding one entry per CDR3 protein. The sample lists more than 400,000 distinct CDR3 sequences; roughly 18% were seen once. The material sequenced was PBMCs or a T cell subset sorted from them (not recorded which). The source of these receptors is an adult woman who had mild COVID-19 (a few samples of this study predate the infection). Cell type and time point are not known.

Here the CDR3 DNA reads TGCAGCGCCGTGGTTGGAGCATCGTTCTTC. Protein: CSAVVGASFF. The chain is built from TRBV29-1 and TRBJ2-1, with D uncertain. Trimming pared 7 bases from V and 15 bases from J, leaving 16 bases between. The CDR3 consists of 10 residues. The germline V gene encodes CDR1 SQVTM and CDR2 ANQGSEA.

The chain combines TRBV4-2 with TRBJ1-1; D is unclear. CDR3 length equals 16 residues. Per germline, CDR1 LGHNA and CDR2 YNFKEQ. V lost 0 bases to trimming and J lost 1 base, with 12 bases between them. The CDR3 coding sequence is TGTGCCAGCAGCCAAGATAGTGGGCAGGCGAACACTGAAGCTTTCTTT. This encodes CASSQDSGQANTEAFF.

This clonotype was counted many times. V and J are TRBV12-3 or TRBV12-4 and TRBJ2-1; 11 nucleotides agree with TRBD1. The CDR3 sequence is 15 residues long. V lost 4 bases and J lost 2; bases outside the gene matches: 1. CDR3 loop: CASSSGQGAYNEQFF. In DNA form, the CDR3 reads TGTGCCAGCAGTTCGGGACAGGGGGCCTACAATGAGCAGTTCTTC.

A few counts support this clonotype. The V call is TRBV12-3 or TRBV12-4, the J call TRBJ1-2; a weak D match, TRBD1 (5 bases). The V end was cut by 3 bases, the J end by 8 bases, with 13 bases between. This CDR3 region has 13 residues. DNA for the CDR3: TGTGCCAGCAGTTTCTTCAGGGTTTGGGGCTACACCTTC. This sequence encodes CASSFFRVWGYTF.

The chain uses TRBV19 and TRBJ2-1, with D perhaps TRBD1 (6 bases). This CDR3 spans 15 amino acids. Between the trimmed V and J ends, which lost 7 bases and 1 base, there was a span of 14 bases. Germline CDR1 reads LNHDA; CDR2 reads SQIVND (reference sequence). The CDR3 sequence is CASKPTGTSYNEQFF. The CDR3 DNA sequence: TGTGCCAGTAAGCCTACAGGGACGTCCTACAATGAGCAGTTCTTC.

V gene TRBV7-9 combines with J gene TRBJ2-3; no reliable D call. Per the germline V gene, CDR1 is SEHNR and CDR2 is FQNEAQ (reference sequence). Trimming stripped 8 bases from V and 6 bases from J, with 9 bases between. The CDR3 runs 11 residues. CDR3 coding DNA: TGTGCCAGCGGTCCTTCCGATACGCAGTATTTT. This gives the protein CASGPSDTQYF.

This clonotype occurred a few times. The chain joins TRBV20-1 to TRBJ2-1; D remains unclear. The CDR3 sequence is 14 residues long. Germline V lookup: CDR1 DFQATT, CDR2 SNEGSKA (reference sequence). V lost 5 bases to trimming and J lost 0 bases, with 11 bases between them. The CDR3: CSAPFGGSYNEQFF. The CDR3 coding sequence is TGCAGTGCTCCATTTGGTGGCTCCTACAATGAGCAGTTCTTC.

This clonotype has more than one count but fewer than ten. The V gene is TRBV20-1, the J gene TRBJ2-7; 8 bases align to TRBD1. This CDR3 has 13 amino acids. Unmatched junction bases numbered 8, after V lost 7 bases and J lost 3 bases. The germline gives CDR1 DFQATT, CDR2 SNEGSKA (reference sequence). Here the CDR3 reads CSVQDRESYEQYF. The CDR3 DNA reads TGCAGTGTACAGGACAGGGAAAGCTACGAGCAGTACTTC.

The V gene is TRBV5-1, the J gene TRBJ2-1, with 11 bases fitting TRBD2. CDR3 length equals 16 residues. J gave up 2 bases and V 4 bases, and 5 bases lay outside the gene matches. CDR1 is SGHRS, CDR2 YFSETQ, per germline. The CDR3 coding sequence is TGCGCCAGCAGCCCGACTAGCGGGGCCACCTACAATGAGCAGTTCTTC. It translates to CASSPTSGATYNEQFF.

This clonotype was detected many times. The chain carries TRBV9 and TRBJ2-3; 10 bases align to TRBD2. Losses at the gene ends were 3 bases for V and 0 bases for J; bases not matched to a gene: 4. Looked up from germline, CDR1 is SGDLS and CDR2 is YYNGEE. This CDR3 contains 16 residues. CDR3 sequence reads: CASSALAGMSTDTQYF. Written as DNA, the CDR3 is TGTGCCAGCAGCGCACTAGCGGGGATGAGCACAGATACGCAGTATTTT.

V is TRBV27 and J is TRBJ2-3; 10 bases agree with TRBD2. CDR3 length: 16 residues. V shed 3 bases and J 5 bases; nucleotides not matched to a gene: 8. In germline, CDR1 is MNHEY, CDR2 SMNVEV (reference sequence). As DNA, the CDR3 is TGTGCCAGCAGTTTGGCAGCGGGAGGGCCGAAAGATACGCAGTATTTT. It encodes CASSLAAGGPKDTQYF.

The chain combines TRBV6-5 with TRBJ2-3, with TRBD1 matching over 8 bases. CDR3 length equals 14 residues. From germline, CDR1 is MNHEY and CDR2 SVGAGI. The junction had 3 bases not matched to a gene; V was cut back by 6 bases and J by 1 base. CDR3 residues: CASRRDRRTDTQYF. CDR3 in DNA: TGTGCCAGCAGGAGGGACAGGCGCACAGATACGCAGTATTTT.

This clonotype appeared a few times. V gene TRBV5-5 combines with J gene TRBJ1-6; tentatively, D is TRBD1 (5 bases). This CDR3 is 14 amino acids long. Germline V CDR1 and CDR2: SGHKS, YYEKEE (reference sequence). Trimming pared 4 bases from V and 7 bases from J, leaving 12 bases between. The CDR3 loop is CASSPRDGNSPLHF. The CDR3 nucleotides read TGTGCCAGCAGCCCAAGGGACGGGAATTCACCCCTCCACTTT.

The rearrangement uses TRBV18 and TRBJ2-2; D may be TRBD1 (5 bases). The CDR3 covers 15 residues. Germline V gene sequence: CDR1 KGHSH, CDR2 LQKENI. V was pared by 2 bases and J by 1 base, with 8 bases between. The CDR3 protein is CASSPDSRNTGELFF. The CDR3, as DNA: TGTGCCAGCTCACCAGACAGTCGGAACACCGGGGAGCTGTTTTTT.

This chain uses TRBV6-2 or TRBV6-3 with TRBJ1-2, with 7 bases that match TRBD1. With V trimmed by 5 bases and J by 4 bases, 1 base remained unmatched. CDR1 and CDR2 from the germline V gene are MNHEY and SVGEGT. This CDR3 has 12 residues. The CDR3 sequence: CASSKGAYGYTF. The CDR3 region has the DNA TGTGCCAGCAGTAAGGGGGCCTATGGCTACACCTTC.

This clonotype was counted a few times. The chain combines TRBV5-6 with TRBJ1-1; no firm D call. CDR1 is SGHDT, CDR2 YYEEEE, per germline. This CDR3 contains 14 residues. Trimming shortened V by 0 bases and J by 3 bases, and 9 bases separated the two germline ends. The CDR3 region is CASSLALDDTEAFF. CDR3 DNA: TGTGCCAGCAGCTTGGCCTTGGATGACACTGAAGCTTTCTTT.

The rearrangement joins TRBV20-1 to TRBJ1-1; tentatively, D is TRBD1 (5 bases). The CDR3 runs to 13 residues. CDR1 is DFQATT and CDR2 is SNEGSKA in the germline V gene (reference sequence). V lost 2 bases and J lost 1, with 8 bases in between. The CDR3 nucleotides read TGCAGTGCTAGACGGGGGACGAACACTGAAGCTTTCTTT. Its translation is CSARRGTNTEAFF.

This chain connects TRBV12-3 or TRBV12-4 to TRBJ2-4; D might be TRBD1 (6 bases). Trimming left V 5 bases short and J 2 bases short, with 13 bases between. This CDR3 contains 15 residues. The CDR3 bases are TGTGCCAGCAGTCGACAGGCTACGACCAAAAACATTCAGTACTTC. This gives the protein CASSRQATTKNIQYF.

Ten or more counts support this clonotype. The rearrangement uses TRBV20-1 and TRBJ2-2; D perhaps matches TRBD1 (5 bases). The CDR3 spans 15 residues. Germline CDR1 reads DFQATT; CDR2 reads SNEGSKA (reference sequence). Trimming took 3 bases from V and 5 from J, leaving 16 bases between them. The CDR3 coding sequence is TGCAGTGCTAGGAAGGGGTCGCGGCAGACCGGGGAGCTGTTTTTT. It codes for CSARKGSRQTGELFF.

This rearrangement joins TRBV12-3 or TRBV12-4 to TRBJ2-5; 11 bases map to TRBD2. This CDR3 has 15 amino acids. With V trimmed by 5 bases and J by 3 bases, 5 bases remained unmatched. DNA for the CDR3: TGTGCCAGCAGTCTGGGACTAGCGGTCGAAGAGACCCAGTACTTC. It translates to CASSLGLAVEETQYF.

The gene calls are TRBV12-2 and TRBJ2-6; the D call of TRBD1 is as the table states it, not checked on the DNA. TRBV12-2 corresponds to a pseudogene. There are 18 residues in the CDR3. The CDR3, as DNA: TGTGCAAGTCGCCTCTGGACAGGGCCTCCCTCTGGGGCCAACGTCCTGACTTTC. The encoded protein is CASRLWTGPPSGANVLTF.

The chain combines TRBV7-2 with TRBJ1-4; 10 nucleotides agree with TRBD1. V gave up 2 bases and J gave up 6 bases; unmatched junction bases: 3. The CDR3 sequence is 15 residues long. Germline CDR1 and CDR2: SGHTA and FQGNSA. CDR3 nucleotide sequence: TGTGCCAGCAGCTTACGGGACAGGGGTTATGAAAAACTGTTTTTT. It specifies CASSLRDRGYEKLFF.

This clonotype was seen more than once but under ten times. CDR3 in amino acids: CASSLDGGAGPLFEQYF. The CDR3 DNA reads TGTGCCAGCAGCTTGGACGGGGGCGCGGGGCCTTTATTCGAGCAGTACTTC. The J gene is TRBJ2-7, the V gene TRBV5-6, with D perhaps given as TRBD1 or TRBD2 (6 bases each). The V and J ends lost 0 bases and 6 bases respectively, with 22 bases between them. The CDR3 consists of 17 residues. Germline V CDR1 and CDR2: SGHDT, YYEEEE.